This entry features one T cell receptor beta chain sequence. The sample comes from a study of blood T cell repertoires in COVID-19. In the study overall: The study drew acute and convalescent COVID-19 samples from the United States, Italy and Spain. T cells, B-cell-depleted T cells, or PBMCs provided the cDNA or gDNA that served as material.

Per the authors' pipeline: Using reference gene primer amplification, nucleated cell counts were estimated. The repertoire was sequenced with immunoSEQ multiplex PCR; TCRdb's copy has only in-frame clones and lacks some. V and J calls and clone size follow that table, whereas D and trimming were derived from the DNA. The sample consists of roughly 80,000 clones, 83% of them appearing once. The CDR3 is 19 amino acids. V lost 4 bases and J lost 0, with 22 bases in between. Germline CDR1 is MNHNS and CDR2 is SASEGT. This chain connects TRBV6-1 to TRBJ2-1; possibly TRBD2 for D (6 bases). Sequencing was done on a sample of peripheral blood. This TCR was recovered from a woman older than 75 with acute or convalescent COVID-19. As DNA, the CDR3 is TGTGCCAGCAGTGCCCCGGTATTCATCGGGAGCAACTCCTACAATGAGCAGTTCTTC. Its protein is CASSAPVFIGSNSYNEQFF.